This T cell receptor beta chain is from a study of blood T cells in healthy people across ages. With regard to this clonotype: One end of the junction varies from germline; a read error may be responsible.

CDR1 is DFQATT and CDR2 is SNEGSKA in the germline V gene (reference sequence). There are 19 residues in the CDR3. The second PCR ran about 7 to 12 cycles with a sample-barcoded 5' primer and J-beta primers. TCRdb itself ran the 5' RACE reads through MiXCR, one entry per CDR3 protein. The table includes about a million distinct CDR3 sequences, approximately 49% detected once. V and J are TRBV20-1 and TRBJ2-1; 9 bases fit TRBD1. Material: blood. The origin of this receptor is a man aged 30-40 years in good health. CDR3 amino acids: CSSRDQYQDRGVISGEQFF. CDR3 nucleotide sequence: TGCAGTTCTAGAGACCAGTACCAGGACAGGGGAGTTATCAGCGGTGAGCAGTTCTTC.